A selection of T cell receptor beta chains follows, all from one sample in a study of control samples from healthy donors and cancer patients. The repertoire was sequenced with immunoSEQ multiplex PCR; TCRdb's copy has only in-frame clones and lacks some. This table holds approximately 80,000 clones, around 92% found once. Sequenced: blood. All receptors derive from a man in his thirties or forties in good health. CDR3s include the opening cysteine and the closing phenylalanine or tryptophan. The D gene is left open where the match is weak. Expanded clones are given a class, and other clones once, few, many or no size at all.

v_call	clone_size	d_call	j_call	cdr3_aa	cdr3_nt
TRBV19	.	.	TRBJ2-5	CASSTPNGPQETQYF	TGTGCCAGTAGTACCCCAAACGGGCCCCAAGAGACCCAGTACTTC
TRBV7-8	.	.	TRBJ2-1	CASSLRMGSSPYNEQFF	TGTGCCAGCAGCCTGAGGATGGGGAGTTCGCCCTACAATGAGCAGTTCTTC
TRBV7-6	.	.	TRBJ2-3	CASSTLEGVADTQYF	TGTGCCAGCAGCACCCTGGAGGGGGTAGCAGATACGCAGTATTTT
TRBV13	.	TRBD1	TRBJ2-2	CASSAYRGLLTGELFF	TGTGCCAGCAGCGCCTACAGGGGGTTGCTCACCGGGGAGCTGTTTTTT
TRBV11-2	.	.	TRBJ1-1	CASSLALRDTEAFF	TGTGCCAGCAGCTTAGCCCTCCGGGACACTGAAGCTTTCTTT
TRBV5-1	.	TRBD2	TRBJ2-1	CASALAGVIRQFF	TGCGCCTCCGCGCTAGCGGGAGTCATACGGCAGTTCTTC
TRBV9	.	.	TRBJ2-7	CASSPRGAGEQYF	TGTGCCAGCAGCCCCCGGGGGGCGGGCGAGCAGTACTTC
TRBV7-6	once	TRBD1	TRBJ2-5	CASSRTGQETQYF	TGTGCCAGCAGCCGGACAGGGCAAGAGACCCAGTACTTC
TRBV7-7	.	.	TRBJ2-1	CASSPLATINEQFF	TGTGCTAGCAGCCCTCTCGCCACCATAAATGAGCAGTTCTTC
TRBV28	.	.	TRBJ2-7	CASTESGFRSSYEQYF	TGTGCCAGCACCGAAAGCGGCTTTCGCTCATCCTACGAGCAGTACTTC
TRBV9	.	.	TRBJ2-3	CASSVEGGRTDTQYF	TGTGCCAGCAGCGTAGAGGGCGGTCGCACAGATACGCAGTATTTT
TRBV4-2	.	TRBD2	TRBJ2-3	CASSPSGGFDTQYF	TGTGCCAGCAGTCCAAGCGGGGGGTTTGATACGCAGTATTTT